The sequence of this TCR beta chain was determined in a study of early T cells in non-severe SARS-CoV-2 infection. This clonotype appeared many times. In the library, individual cDNA molecules carried attached unique molecular identifiers. MiXCR, applied by TCRdb to the 5' RACE reads, yields one record per CDR3 protein. Of about 46,000 distinct CDR3 sequences in the sample, almost 5.5% were seen once. CDR1 is MNHEY, CDR2 SVGAGI, per germline. Trimming took 9 bases from V and 0 from J; bases not matched to a gene: 17. The CDR3 covers 19 residues. The chain links TRBV6-5 to TRBJ1-1; 12 bases map to TRBD1. The origin of this receptor is an adult who was a healthcare worker with PCR-confirmed SARS-CoV-2 infection or an uninfected control (not recorded which). This material consisted of whole blood, taken at baseline. The CDR3 nucleotides read TGTGCCAGAGGGCACTGGGACAGGGGGCGCATTGAAATGAACACTGAAGCTTTCTTT. Amino acid sequence: CARGHWDRGRIEMNTEAFF.